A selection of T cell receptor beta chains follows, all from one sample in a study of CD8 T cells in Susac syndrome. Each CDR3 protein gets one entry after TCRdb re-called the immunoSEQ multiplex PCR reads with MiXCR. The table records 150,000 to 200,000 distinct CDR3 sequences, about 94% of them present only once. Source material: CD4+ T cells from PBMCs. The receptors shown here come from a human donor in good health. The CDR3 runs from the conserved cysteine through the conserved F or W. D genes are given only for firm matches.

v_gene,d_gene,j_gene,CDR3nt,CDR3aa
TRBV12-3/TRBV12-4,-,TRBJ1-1,TGTGCCAGCAGCCCCACCAGGGCTCAGATGGGGACTGAAGCTTTCTTT,CASSPTRAQMGTEAFF
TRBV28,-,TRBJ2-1,TGTGCTTACTCCCCGCGGGGGCATGAGCAGTTCTTC,CAYSPRGHEQFF
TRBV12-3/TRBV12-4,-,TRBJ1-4,TGTGCCAGCAGTTCGGTCGGGGGCGTAGGGGAAAAACTGTTTTTT,CASSSVGGVGEKLFF
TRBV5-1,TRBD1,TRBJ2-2,TGCGCCAGCAGCTTGAAAGGGGGCGACACCGGGGAGCTGTTTTTT,CASSLKGGDTGELFF
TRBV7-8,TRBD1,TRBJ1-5,TGTGCCAGCAGCTTAGCGGAGGGGGCTCAGCCCCAGCATTTT,CASSLAEGAQPQHF
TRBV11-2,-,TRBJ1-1,TGTGCCAGCAGCTTAGATCGGGACTACACTGAAGCTTTCTTT,CASSLDRDYTEAFF
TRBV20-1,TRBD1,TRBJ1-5,TGCAGTGCTAGAGATACAGGACAGGGCAATCAGCCCCAGCATTTT,CSARDTGQGNQPQHF
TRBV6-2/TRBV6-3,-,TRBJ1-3,TGTGCCAGCAGTGAACGGACACCTGGAAACACCATATATTTT,CASSERTPGNTIYF
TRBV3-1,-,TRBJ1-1,TGTGCCAGCAGCCAAGAGGGAGGAAACACTGAAGCTTTCTTT,CASSQEGGNTEAFF
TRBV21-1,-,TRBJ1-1,TGTGCCAGCAGCAAAAAAACAGGTGTCTTCGTCACTGAAGCTTTCTTT,CASSKKTGVFVTEAFF